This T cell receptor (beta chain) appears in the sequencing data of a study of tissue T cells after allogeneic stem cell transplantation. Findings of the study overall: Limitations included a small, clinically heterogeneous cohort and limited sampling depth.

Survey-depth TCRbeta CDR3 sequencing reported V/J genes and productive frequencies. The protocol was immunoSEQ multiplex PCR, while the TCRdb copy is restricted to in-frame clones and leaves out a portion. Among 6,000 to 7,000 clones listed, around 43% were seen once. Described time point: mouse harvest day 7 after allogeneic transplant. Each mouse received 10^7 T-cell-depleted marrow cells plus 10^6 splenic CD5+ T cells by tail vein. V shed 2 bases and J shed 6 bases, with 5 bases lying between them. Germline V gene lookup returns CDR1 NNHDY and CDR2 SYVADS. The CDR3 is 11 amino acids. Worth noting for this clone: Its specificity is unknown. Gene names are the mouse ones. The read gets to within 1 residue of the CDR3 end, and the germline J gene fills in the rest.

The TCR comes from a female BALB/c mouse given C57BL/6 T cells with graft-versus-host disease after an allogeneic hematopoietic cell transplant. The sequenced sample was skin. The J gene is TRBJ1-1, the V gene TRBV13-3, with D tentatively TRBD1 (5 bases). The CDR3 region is CASSDRAEVFF. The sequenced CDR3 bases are TGTGCCAGCAGTGACAGGGCAGAAGTCTTC.